This T cell receptor beta chain was retrieved from a study of cytomegalovirus exposure and HLA in healthy donors. Study-level information: The approximately 700 first-cohort repertoires shared a platform with the roughly 110 validation repertoires, as reported in a later analysis. The study's findings and limits: Rare TCR sequences predominated, though certain public TCRs were found in many donors. The authors enumerated 150 to 200 TCR beta chains as linked to cytomegalovirus.

Germline CDR1 is LNHDA and CDR2 is SQIVND (reference sequence). CDR3 length: 13 amino acids. V dropped 8 bases and J dropped 2; count of bases not matched to a gene: 4. As regards this clone: Its target is not known.

Clones were sequenced by immunoSEQ multiplex PCR, and TCRdb holds only the in-frame ones, with some missing. Found here are about 120,000 clones, roughly 83% of them singletons; the top ten hold around 5.1%. The validation cohort, a group of 120 subjects, included the donors and was separate from the roughly 700-subject first cohort. Sample: PBMCs. The chain employs TRBV19 and TRBJ2-7; 9 bases are shared with TRBD1. The sequence derives from a man aged 18 to 35 in good health and CMV-seronegative. CDR3 coding DNA: TGTGCCAGTTCCGGGACAGGGCCCTACGAGCAGTACTTC. Encoded protein: CASSGTGPYEQYF. Based on the CDR3 plus reference TRBV19 and TRBJ2-7, the full variable domain is DGGITQSPKYLFRKEGQNVTLSCEQNLNHDAMYWYRQDPGQGLRLIYYSQIVNDFQKGDIAEGYSVSREKKESFPLTVTSAQKNPTAFYLCASSGTGPYEQYFGPGTRLTVT.